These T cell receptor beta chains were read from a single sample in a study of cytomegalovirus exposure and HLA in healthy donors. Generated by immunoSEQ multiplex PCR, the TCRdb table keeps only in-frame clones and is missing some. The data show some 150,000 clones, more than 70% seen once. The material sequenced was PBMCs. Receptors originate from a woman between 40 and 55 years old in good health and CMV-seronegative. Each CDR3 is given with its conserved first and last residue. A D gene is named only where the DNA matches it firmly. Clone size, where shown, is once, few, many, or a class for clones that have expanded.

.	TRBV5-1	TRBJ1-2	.	TGCGCCAGCAGCGAGCCCGGGACATTCTATGGCTACACCTTC	CASSEPGTFYGYTF
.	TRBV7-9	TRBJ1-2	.	TGTTCCAGCAGCCCAGGGGCTTATGGCTACACCTTC	CSSSPGAYGYTF
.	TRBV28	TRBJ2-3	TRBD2	TGTGCCAGCAGTTTAGTTGCAGCGGGGGGGAATGCGTATTTT	CASSLVAAGGNAYF
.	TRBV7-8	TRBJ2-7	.	TGTGCCAGCAGCCCATCGGAGCATACATATTACGAGCAGTACTTC	CASSPSEHTYYEQYF
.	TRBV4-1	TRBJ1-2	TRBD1	TGCGCCAGCAGCCAAGTTGGCAGGGGGTCTAACTATGGCTACACCTTC	CASSQVGRGSNYGYTF
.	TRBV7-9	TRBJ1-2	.	TGTGCCAGCAGCCCTCAGGGGCCCGGGGTCTATGGCTACACCTTC	CASSPQGPGVYGYTF
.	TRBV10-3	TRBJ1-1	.	TGTGCCACCTCCAGGGGTGGCGCTGAAGCTTTCTTT	CATSRGGAEAFF
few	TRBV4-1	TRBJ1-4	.	TGCGCCAGCAGCCAAGCCGGGGTTGCTAGCGAAAAACTGTTTTTT	CASSQAGVASEKLFF
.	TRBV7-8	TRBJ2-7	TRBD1	TGTGCCAGCAGCATCGGGACAGGGGGCGAGCAGTACTTC	CASSIGTGGEQYF
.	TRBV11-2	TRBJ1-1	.	TGTGCCAGCAGCTTAGAGGGAGGGTTGAACACTGAAGCTTTCTTT	CASSLEGGLNTEAFF
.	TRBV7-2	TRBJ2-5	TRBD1	TGTGCCAGCAGCAGGGACAGGGGAGAGACCCAGTACTTC	CASSRDRGETQYF
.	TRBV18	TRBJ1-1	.	TGTGCCAGCTCCCTCCTCCAGGGCGATAACACTGAAGCTTTCTTT	CASSLLQGDNTEAFF
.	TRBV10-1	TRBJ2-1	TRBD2	TGCGCCAGCAGTGACTCTGCGGGAGGATATGATGAGCAGTTCTTC	CASSDSAGGYDEQFF
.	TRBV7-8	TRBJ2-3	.	TGTGCCAGCAGCCCCAGGACAGATTCTAGCACAGATACGCAGTATTTT	CASSPRTDSSTDTQYF
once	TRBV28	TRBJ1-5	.	TGTGCCAGCAGTTTAGATCAGGGAAACAATCAGCCCCAGCATTTT	CASSLDQGNNQPQHF
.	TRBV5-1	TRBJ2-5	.	TGCGCCAGCACCGGGGAGGCGCGGGAGACCCAGTACTTC	CASTGEARETQYF
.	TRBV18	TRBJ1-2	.	TGTGCCAGCTCACCTGCTACAGGGAATGGCTACACCTTC	CASSPATGNGYTF
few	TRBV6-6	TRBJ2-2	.	TGTGCCAGCAGGGCTTCGGGCGGGGAGCTGTTTTTT	CASRASGGELFF
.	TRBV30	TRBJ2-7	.	TGTGCCTGGAGAAACCTCGGGAGCTCCTACGAGCAGTACTTC	CAWRNLGSSYEQYF
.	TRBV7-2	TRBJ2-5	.	TGTGCCAGCAGCTTAGGGGGGCTAGAGACCCAGTACTTC	CASSLGGLETQYF
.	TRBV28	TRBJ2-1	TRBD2	TGTGCCAGCAGTTTCCTCCCTAGCGGGGGGTACAATGAGCAGTTCTTC	CASSFLPSGGYNEQFF
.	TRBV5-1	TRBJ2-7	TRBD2	TGCGCCAGCAGCTTGGGGCTAGCGGGAGGGCTCTACGAGCAGTACTTC	CASSLGLAGGLYEQYF
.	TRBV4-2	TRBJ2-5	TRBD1	TGTGCCAGCAGCCAACGAGGACAGGGGAGTGCGGAGACCCAGTACTTC	CASSQRGQGSAETQYF
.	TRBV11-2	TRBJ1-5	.	TGTGCCAGCAGCTTAGGGGGGCGAGGCAATCAGCCCCAGCATTTT	CASSLGGRGNQPQHF
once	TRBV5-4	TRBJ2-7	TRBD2	TGTGCCAGCAGCTTGGATTCCCTAGCGGGGTTCGAGCAGTACTTC	CASSLDSLAGFEQYF
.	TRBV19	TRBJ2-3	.	TGTGCCAGTAGTATTGCGGTGACCAGCACAGATACGCAGTATTTT	CASSIAVTSTDTQYF
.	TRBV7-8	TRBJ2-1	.	TGTGCCAGCAGCTTAGGTTACGAGGGTGGGCAGTTCTTC	CASSLGYEGGQFF
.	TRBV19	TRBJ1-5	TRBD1	TGTGCCAGTAGTATAGGAGCAGGGGGTGGCAATCAGCCCCAGCATTTT	CASSIGAGGGNQPQHF
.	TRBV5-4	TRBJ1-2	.	TGTGCCAGCAGCTTGGACAGAACTAACTATGGCTACACCTTC	CASSLDRTNYGYTF
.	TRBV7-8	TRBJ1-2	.	TGTGCCAGCAGCTTAGCAGTGGCAGGGACTTTGAATGGCTACACCTTC	CASSLAVAGTLNGYTF
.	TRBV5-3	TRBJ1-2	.	TGTGCCAGAAGCATGTCGGGAGGTAGGAGCTATGGCTACACCTTC	CARSMSGGRSYGYTF
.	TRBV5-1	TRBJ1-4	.	TGCGCCAGCAGCGGGGGACACCTAGAAAAACTGTTTTTT	CASSGGHLEKLFF
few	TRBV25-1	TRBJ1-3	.	TGTGCCAGCAGCCCCTTCGGGGATTACTCTGGAAACACCATATATTTT	CASSPFGDYSGNTIYF